Below, 26 T cell receptor beta chains from the same sample are listed, as sequenced in a study of regulatory T cells in long-lasting Graves disease. Relying on iRepertoire HTBI primers and Arm-PCR of CDR3 regions, the team built TCR beta libraries. TCRdb re-called the multiplex PCR reads with MiXCR, one entry per CDR3 protein. The data hold 400,000 to 550,000 distinct CDR3 sequences, with approximately 16% observed a single time. Noted time point: newly diagnosed GD, antithyroid drugs for less than 3 months. PBMC RNA was the source of the TCR library. These sequences were also reported in another study, on T cells in Graves' hyperthyroidism and ophthalmopathy.

The sequencing used peripheral blood mononuclear cells (PBMCs), collected at new diagnosis, from a patient treated with antithyroid drugs. These receptors originate from a woman aged 18-29 years with Graves disease.

The chain uses TRBV24-1 and TRBJ1-2, with D uncertain. V was cut by 0 bases and J by 4 bases, with 2 bases left in between. Germline lookup yields CDR1 KGHDR and CDR2 SFDVKD. The CDR3 covers 12 residues. The CDR3 DNA follows: TGTGCCACCAGTGATTTGATCTATGGCTACACCTTC. This sequence encodes CATSDLIYGYTF.

The V and J genes are TRBV30 and TRBJ2-7; either TRBD1 or TRBD2 may supply D (6 bases each). The CDR3 spans 12 residues. V gave up 0 bases and J gave up 9 bases, with 12 bases separating them. CDR1 and CDR2 from the germline V gene are GTSNPN and SVGIG (reference sequence). The CDR3 region is CAWSVSGAGQYF. CDR3 nucleotides: TGTGCCTGGAGTGTATCGGGGGCGGGGCAGTACTTC.

This clonotype was seen many times. V gene TRBV28 combines with J gene TRBJ2-1; D gene unclear. The CDR3 is 14 amino acids. From germline, CDR1 is MDHEN and CDR2 SYDVKM. Trimming stripped 7 bases from V and 7 bases from J, with 17 bases between. The CDR3: CASTLGGIRNEQFF. The CDR3 DNA follows: TGTGCCAGCACCCTTGGTGGTATTAGGAATGAGCAGTTCTTC.

This rearrangement joins TRBV20-1 to TRBJ2-3; 7 nucleotides match TRBD2. The germline gives CDR1 DFQATT, CDR2 SNEGSKA (reference sequence). The CDR3 totals 14 residues. J was trimmed by 3 bases and V by 3 bases; bases with no gene match: 6. CDR3 in amino acids: CSASRRERTDTQYF. Here the CDR3 DNA reads TGCAGTGCTAGTAGGCGGGAGCGAACAGATACGCAGTATTTT.

This clonotype has a handful of counts. The V gene is TRBV7-2, the J gene TRBJ1-1, with D possibly being TRBD1 (6 bases). The CDR3 is 15 amino acids. Trimming stripped 5 bases from V and 1 base from J, with 14 bases between. Germline V gene lookup returns CDR1 SGHTA and CDR2 FQGNSA. CDR3: CASSVPGGGNTEAFF. DNA of the CDR3: TGTGCCAGCAGCGTTCCCGGGGGCGGGAACACTGAAGCTTTCTTT.

This clonotype was detected ten times or more. The chain uses TRBV7-9 and TRBJ2-3; D is undetermined. The CDR3 is 12 residues long. V was pared by 1 base and J by 6 bases, with 5 bases between. Germline V gene lookup returns CDR1 SEHNR and CDR2 FQNEAQ (reference sequence). The CDR3, as DNA: TGTGCCAGCAGCTTAGATCGTGATACGCAGTATTTT. Protein sequence: CASSLDRDTQYF.

The rearrangement joins TRBV10-1 to TRBJ1-3; D is unclear. The V gene's germline CDR1 is WNHNN and CDR2 SYGVQD (reference sequence). There are 15 residues in the CDR3. V was trimmed by 4 bases and J by 3 bases, leaving 13 bases between them. The CDR3 DNA reads TGCGCCAGCAGTGGGTCAGGCGGTCATGGAAACACCATATATTTT. This gives the protein CASSGSGGHGNTIYF.

The rearrangement joins TRBV11-2 to TRBJ2-1; D remains ambiguous. The CDR3 is made up of 12 amino acids. Per germline, CDR1 SGHAT and CDR2 FQNNGV. Trimming pared 4 bases from V and 10 bases from J, leaving 11 bases between. The CDR3 coding sequence is TGTGCCAGCAGCTCAATTTCACAGGAGCAGTTCTTC. Its protein product is CASSSISQEQFF.

The table lists this clonotype with many counts. The chain has TRBV18 and TRBJ2-3; D is unclear. The CDR3 extends over 18 amino acids. V shed 1 base and J shed 1 base, with 18 bases lying between them. Germline lookup yields CDR1 KGHSH and CDR2 LQKENI. CDR3 sequence (DNA): TGTGCCAGCTCACCACAGGGCCCTTCTCGGATAGGCACAGATACGCAGTATTTT. This sequence encodes CASSPQGPSRIGTDTQYF.

This clonotype has a handful of counts. Since no conserved phenylalanine or tryptophan closes the CDR3, a read error is the likely cause. V is TRBV6-2 or TRBV6-3 and J is TRBJ1-5; D not resolved. Germline V gene data show CDR1 as MNHEY and CDR2 as SVGEGT. The CDR3 contains 14 residues. The germline V and J ends were trimmed by 5 bases and 7 bases, with 15 bases remaining between them. The CDR3 loop is CASSEQKKGQPQHL. As DNA, the CDR3 is TGTGCCAGCAGTGAACAGAAAAAGGGACAGCCCCAGCATCTT.

This clonotype was recorded many times. The chain has TRBV3-1 and TRBJ2-5; 8 bases are a match to TRBD1. This CDR3 region has 17 residues. Losses at the gene ends were 0 bases for V and 3 bases for J; bases not matched to a gene: 9. The germline V gene has CDR1 LGHDT and CDR2 YNNKEL (reference sequence). This chain's CDR3 is CASSQDIPGTGKETQYF. In nucleotides, the CDR3 is TGTGCCAGCAGCCAAGATATCCCCGGGACAGGCAAAGAGACCCAGTACTTC.

The V call is TRBV25-1, the J call TRBJ2-5, with 10 nucleotides matching TRBD1. Germline CDR1 MGHDK, CDR2 SYGVNS. The CDR3 spans 14 residues. V shed 3 bases and J 6 bases; nucleotides not matched to a gene: 4. The DNA of the CDR3 is TGTGCCAGCAGTGAGTGGACAGGGGGGAAGACCCAGTACTTC. This translates into CASSEWTGGKTQYF.

This clonotype was recorded many times. J is TRBJ2-1 and V is TRBV2, with unresolved D. V was pared by 8 bases and J by 7 bases, with 18 bases between. This CDR3 is built from 14 residues. In germline, CDR1 is SNHLY, CDR2 FYNNEI. The CDR3 loop is CASHSPEQRNEQFF. The DNA for the CDR3 is TGTGCCAGCCATTCCCCGGAGCAAAGGAATGAGCAGTTCTTC.

This clonotype showed up many times. This sequence joins TRBV10-3 and TRBJ2-1, with 7 bases that match TRBD2. The CDR3 covers 14 residues. Trimming at V came to 11 bases and at J to 5 bases, leaving 12 bases not matched to a gene. Germline V CDR1 and CDR2: ENHRY, SYGVKD. Here the CDR3 DNA reads TGTGCCCTTGGGCGGGAGACGGGTAACAATGAGCAGTTCTTC. Its translation: CALGRETGNNEQFF.

This clonotype was seen a handful of times. V usage is TRBV29-1 and J usage is TRBJ1-2, with TRBD1 identical over 10 bases. The V gene's germline CDR1 is SQVTM and CDR2 ANQGSEA. J gave up 8 bases and V 3 bases, and 3 bases lay outside the gene matches. The CDR3 is 12 amino acids. The CDR3 protein is CSVEDRGGGYTF. The CDR3 nucleotides are TGCAGCGTTGAGGACAGGGGGGGCGGCTACACCTTC.

In its sample, this clonotype was seen a few times. The V and J genes are TRBV7-3 and TRBJ2-7, with TRBD1 identical over 9 bases. The CDR3 extends over 15 amino acids. The germline V gene encodes CDR1 SGHTA and CDR2 FQGTGA. The junction had 4 bases not matched to a gene; V was cut back by 1 base and J by 3 bases. The CDR3 region has the DNA TGTGCCAGCAGCTTAAGTGGGACAGGGTTCTACGAGCAGTACTTC. It is translated as CASSLSGTGFYEQYF.

The table lists this clonotype with many counts. V and J are TRBV2 and TRBJ2-7; 10 positions match TRBD2. Germline loops: CDR1 SNHLY, CDR2 FYNNEI. The CDR3 consists of 18 residues. Unmatched junction bases numbered 12, after V lost 0 bases and J lost 4 bases. The CDR3 DNA is TGTGCCAGCAGTGAAGCGGGAAGCCTAGCGGGAGTTCTTTACGAGCAGTACTTC. It codes for CASSEAGSLAGVLYEQYF.

This clonotype was picked up a small number of times. The chain combines TRBV5-1 with TRBJ2-1, with D possibly TRBD1 on 5 matching bases. V was trimmed by 5 bases and J by 8 bases, leaving 17 bases between them. The CDR3 length is 14 residues. CDR1 is SGHRS and CDR2 is YFSETQ in the germline V gene. As DNA, the CDR3 is TGCGCCAGCAGTTTCCCGGACAATCCCTATGAGCAGTTCTTC. The encoded protein is CASSFPDNPYEQFF.

This clonotype has a handful of counts. The V call is TRBV19, the J call TRBJ2-1; TRBD2 agrees at 9 bases. V lost 9 bases to trimming and J lost 5 bases; unmatched junction nucleotides: 8. Germline V gene sequence: CDR1 LNHDA, CDR2 SQIVND (reference sequence). The CDR3 extends over 14 amino acids. The CDR3 sequence is CASQHVAGDNEQFF. CDR3 bases: TGTGCCAGCCAACATGTAGCGGGAGACAATGAGCAGTTCTTC.

This clonotype has at least ten counts. This chain connects TRBV2 to TRBJ2-7; 7 bases are a match to TRBD2. The CDR3 runs 14 residues. The junction had 6 bases not matched to a gene; V was cut back by 1 base and J by 6 bases. The germline CDR1 and CDR2 sequences are SNHLY and FYNNEI. CDR3 loop: CASSEGTSFGEQYF. The CDR3 DNA reads as TGTGCCAGCAGTGAAGGGACTAGTTTTGGCGAGCAGTACTTC. The full variable domain, rest sourced from reference TRBV2 and TRBJ2-7, is EPEVTQTPSHQVTQMGQEVILRCVPISNHLYFYWYRQILGQKVEFLVSFYNNEISEKSEIFDDQFSVERPDGSNFTLKIRSTKLEDSAMYFCASSEGTSFGEQYFGPGTRLTVT.

This clonotype appeared many times. The rearrangement uses TRBV11-2 and TRBJ2-3; D remains ambiguous. Germline CDR1 and CDR2: SGHAT and FQNNGV. This CDR3 is built from 16 residues. Trimming cost V 4 bases and J 2 bases, with 16 bases left between them. The CDR3: CASSSLQLGSTDTQYF. The CDR3, as DNA: TGTGCCAGCAGCTCCCTACAACTGGGTTCCACAGATACGCAGTATTTT.

This clonotype was observed at least ten times. CDR3 DNA: TGTGCCAGCACCAATCCGCCGGGGTTTACAGGGGGCTTAGGGACTGAAGCTTTCTTT. Translated, it gives CASTNPPGFTGGLGTEAFF. The rearrangement uses TRBV6-1 and TRBJ1-1; 9 positions agree with TRBD1. This CDR3 is 19 amino acids long. With 7 bases clipped from V and 5 bases from J, the junction kept 23 bases outside the gene matches. The germline V gene has CDR1 MNHNS and CDR2 SASEGT.

The rearrangement joins TRBV11-2 to TRBJ2-7; either TRBD1 or TRBD2 may supply D (5 bases each). Germline assignment: CDR1 SGHAT and CDR2 FQNNGV. The CDR3 loop spans 13 amino acids. V dropped 6 bases and J dropped 7 bases, with 16 bases sitting between them. CDR3 DNA sequence: TGTGCCAGCAGTTATGGAGCCGAGGGGGAGCAGTACTTC. Protein: CASSYGAEGEQYF.

The rearrangement uses TRBV20-1 and TRBJ2-7; D not resolved. Germline values: CDR1 DFQATT, CDR2 SNEGSKA (reference sequence). Trimming cost V 3 bases and J 3 bases, with 12 bases left between them. This CDR3 contains 13 residues. The CDR3 DNA sequence: TGCAGTGCTAGTCACCCATTTGACTACGAGCAGTACTTC. It codes for CSASHPFDYEQYF.

The chain is built from TRBV30 and TRBJ2-7, with a tentative D call TRBD2 (5 bases). The CDR3 has 14 residues. Germline V gene lookup returns CDR1 GTSNPN and CDR2 SVGIG (reference sequence). Deletions cut 1 base from V and 1 base from J, with 11 bases between. The CDR3 is CAWSGASPSYEQYF. The CDR3 bases are TGTGCCTGGAGTGGGGCTAGCCCATCCTACGAGCAGTACTTC.

Ten or more counts support this clonotype. The chain links TRBV7-8 to TRBJ1-1; D gene uncertain. Germline values: CDR1 SGHVS, CDR2 FQNEAQ. CDR3 size: 17 residues. Trimming left V 5 bases short and J 0 bases short, with 19 bases between. The DNA for the CDR3 is TGTGCCAGCAGCCTACGCTTTTCAGGCCACATGAACACTGAAGCTTTCTTT. As protein: CASSLRFSGHMNTEAFF.